This passage covers 19 T cell receptor beta chains from one sample sequenced in a study of shared clonotypes between healthy human individuals. Some clones are missing from TCRdb's copy, which holds only in-frame ones; the method was immunoSEQ multiplex PCR. The data show about 2.5 million clones, under 95% seen once. The sequenced sample consisted of naive CD4+ T cells from PBMCs. Subset denoted: CD45RA+ positively selected. Source of these receptors: a man between 18 and 29 years old in good health. Some clones in this sample may be carry-over from other donors' samples.

The V gene is TRBV2, the J gene TRBJ1-2; the D gene is possibly TRBD1 (5 bases). CDR1 is SNHLY, CDR2 FYNNEI, per germline. V dropped 1 base and J dropped 7 bases, with 13 bases sitting between them. The CDR3 sequence is 14 residues long. The CDR3 DNA is TGTGCCAGCAGTGAAGAAAGGGGTATCGGTGGCTACACCTTC. This encodes CASSEERGIGGYTF.

A note on this clone: The same CDR3 arises from other DNA sequences in this sample as well. The rearrangement links TRBV5-1 to TRBJ1-4; 8 bases are a match to TRBD1. Trimming at V came to 4 bases and at J to 7 bases, leaving 6 bases not matched to a gene. Germline loops: CDR1 SGHRS, CDR2 YFSETQ. The CDR3 is made up of 14 amino acids. The CDR3 loop reads CASSPGQAGEKLFF. The CDR3, as DNA: TGCGCCAGCAGCCCGGGACAGGCGGGTGAAAAACTGTTTTTT. Drawing the rest from reference TRBV5-1 and TRBJ1-4, the complete variable domain is KAGVTQTPRYLIKTRGQQVTLSCSPISGHRSVSWYQQTPGQGLQFLFEYFSETQRNKGNFPGRFSGRQFSNSRSEMNVSTLELGDSALYLCASSPGQAGEKLFFGSGTQLSVL.

This clone has a handful of counts. V is TRBV5-1 and J is TRBJ1-1; D gene unclear. Trimming took 7 bases from V and 3 from J, leaving 19 bases between them. CDR3 size: 15 residues. CDR1 and CDR2 (germline): SGHRS, YFSETQ. CDR3 sequence: CASQQLSGADTEAFF. CDR3 DNA sequence: TGCGCCAGCCAGCAGTTATCAGGAGCCGACACTGAAGCTTTCTTT.

The rearrangement links TRBV30 to TRBJ2-7; TRBD2 is a possible D gene (5 bases). V was shortened by 1 base and J by 7 bases, with 14 bases between the two germline ends. The CDR3 is 13 amino acids. Germline loops: CDR1 GTSNPN, CDR2 SVGIG (reference sequence). The CDR3 DNA is TGTGCCTGGAGTGCCCCCGGGGAGCGGGAGCAGTACTTC. It encodes CAWSAPGEREQYF.

The genes are TRBV7-6 and TRBJ1-2; D is ambiguous. Germline V lookup: CDR1 SGHVS, CDR2 FNYEAQ. The CDR3 spans 17 residues. Trimming took 5 bases from V and 1 from J, leaving 20 bases between them. The CDR3 DNA is TGTGCCAGCAGCCCATTATCGGGTCGAAGCTTTAACTATGGCTACACCTTC. The encoded protein is CASSPLSGRSFNYGYTF.

V is TRBV15 and J is TRBJ1-2; D gene uncertain. The CDR3 runs 17 residues. The V end lost 0 bases, the J end lost 2 bases, and 16 bases lay between the germline ends. The V gene's germline CDR1 is LNHNV and CDR2 YYDKDF (reference sequence). The CDR3 loop is CATSRDEGPTINYGYTF. The CDR3 DNA is TGTGCCACCAGCAGAGATGAGGGTCCCACCATAAACTATGGCTACACCTTC.

The rearrangement joins TRBV15 to TRBJ1-5; D might be TRBD1 (5 bases). Trimming took 8 bases from V and 6 from J, leaving 14 bases between them. Germline V gives CDR1 LNHNV, CDR2 YYDKDF (reference sequence). The CDR3 covers 13 residues. The CDR3: CATAGDLGQPQHF. CDR3 bases: TGTGCCACCGCGGGGGACCTGGGTCAGCCCCAGCATTTT.

This chain joins TRBV12-5 and TRBJ1-3; unclear D gene. Trimming removed 1 base from V and 0 bases from J, with 13 bases in between. The CDR3 extends over 17 amino acids. Germline V gives CDR1 LGHNT, CDR2 FRNRAP. The CDR3 spells CASGLGHEGSSGNTIYF. As DNA, the CDR3 is TGTGCTAGTGGTTTGGGACATGAAGGGAGCTCTGGAAACACCATATATTTT.

The chain is built from TRBV29-1 and TRBJ1-4; 7 nucleotides match TRBD1. Germline V gene sequence: CDR1 SQVTM, CDR2 ANQGSEA. After removal of 4 bases from V and 7 bases from J, the junction contained 9 bases not matched to a gene. This CDR3 has 14 amino acids. DNA for the CDR3: TGCAGCGTTGCCCCACAGGGGAGAAGTGAAAAACTGTTTTTT. It yields the protein CSVAPQGRSEKLFF. Full variable domain (remainder filled in from reference TRBV29-1 and TRBJ1-4): SAVISQKPSRDICQRGTSLTIQCQVDSQVTMMFWYRQQPGQSLTLIATANQGSEATYESGFVIDKFPISRPNLTFSTLTVSNMSPEDSSIYLCSVAPQGRSEKLFFGSGTQLSVL.

This clone was seen once. The sample has other DNA sequences that encode this CDR3 too. The J gene is TRBJ2-7, the V gene TRBV7-2; D uncertain. The length of the CDR3 is 13 residues. CDR1 SGHTA and CDR2 FQGNSA come from the germline V gene. The V end was cut by 0 bases, the J end by 0 bases, with 3 bases between. CDR3 in DNA: TGTGCCAGCAGCTTAGCTTCCTCCTACGAGCAGTACTTC. Its translation is CASSLASSYEQYF.

The chain combines TRBV19 with TRBJ1-5, with D perhaps TRBD1 (5 bases). Deletions cut 7 bases from V and 1 base from J, with 20 bases between. The germline V gene encodes CDR1 LNHDA and CDR2 SQIVND (reference sequence). The CDR3 covers 17 residues. The CDR3 sequence is CASTANGVGVSNQPQHF. The CDR3 DNA reads as TGTGCCAGTACCGCAAACGGGGTAGGGGTGAGCAATCAGCCCCAGCATTTT.

This clone was seen more than once but under ten times. The V gene is TRBV28, the J gene TRBJ2-1, with D perhaps assigned TRBD1 or TRBD2 (5 bases each). The CDR3 sequence is 12 residues long. The V end was cut by 8 bases, the J end by 0 bases, with 5 bases between. Germline CDR1 is MDHEN and CDR2 is SYDVKM. The CDR3 region has the DNA TGTGCCAGCGGGGGCTCCTACAATGAGCAGTTCTTC. It translates to CASGGSYNEQFF.

This chain uses TRBV7-9 with TRBJ2-1, with 8 bases matching TRBD1. The trim removed 3 bases at V and 15 bases at J, leaving 7 bases unmatched. The CDR3 is 12 amino acids. The germline V gene encodes CDR1 SEHNR and CDR2 FQNEAQ (reference sequence). This CDR3 is CASSLGQVAAFF. The CDR3 DNA sequence: TGTGCCAGCAGCTTGGGACAGGTGGCGGCGTTCTTC. The full variable domain, in which reference TRBV7-9 and TRBJ2-1 provide the parts outside the CDR3, is DTGVSQNPRHKITKRGQNVTFRCDPISEHNRLYWYRQTLGQGPEFLTYFQNEAQLEKSRLLSDRFSAERPKGSFSTLEIQRTEQGDSAMYLCASSLGQVAAFFGPGTRLTVL.

A single count supports this clone. The J gene is TRBJ2-7, the V gene TRBV7-8, with D unclear. V lost 1 base, J lost 1 base, and 8 bases lay in between. The CDR3 has 14 amino acids. Germline V gives CDR1 SGHVS, CDR2 FQNEAQ. CDR3 DNA sequence: TGTGCCAGCAGCTTAGAGCGCCTGTCCTACGAGCAGTACTTC. Encoded protein: CASSLERLSYEQYF. The variable domain in full, completed from reference TRBV7-8 and TRBJ2-7, reads GAGVSQSPRYKVAKRGQDVALRCDPISGHVSLFWYQQALGQGPEFLTYFQNEAQLDKSGLPSDRFFAERPEGSVSTLKIQRTQQEDSAVYLCASSLERLSYEQYFGPGTRLTVT.

This sequence joins TRBV5-1 and TRBJ2-1, with 9 positions matching TRBD2. CDR1 and CDR2 (germline): SGHRS, YFSETQ. The CDR3 contains 19 residues. The junction had 12 bases not matched to a gene; V was cut back by 0 bases and J by 2 bases. The DNA of the CDR3 is TGCGCCAGCAGCTTGGCCGGGTTATCGGTAGCGGGAGCCTACAATGAGCAGTTCTTC. Protein sequence: CASSLAGLSVAGAYNEQFF.

The chain recombines TRBV27 with TRBJ1-3; D is unclear. Germline values: CDR1 MNHEY, CDR2 SMNVEV (reference sequence). This CDR3 contains 16 residues. Trimming removed 2 bases from V and 0 bases from J, with 11 bases in between. The CDR3 DNA reads as TGTGCCAGCAGTTTAGGAGGGATCAACTCTGGAAACACCATATATTTT. This gives the protein CASSLGGINSGNTIYF.

In this sample, this clone turned up once. This sample also contains other DNA sequences that code for the same CDR3. The genes are TRBV7-9 and TRBJ2-5; D unresolved. This CDR3 is built from 13 residues. Germline V CDR1 and CDR2: SEHNR, FQNEAQ (reference sequence). V lost 2 bases, J lost 2 bases, and 6 bases lay in between. The CDR3 DNA sequence: TGTGCCAGCAGCTTAAGACGGCAAGAGACCCAGTACTTC. This codes for CASSLRRQETQYF.

The chain uses TRBV28 and TRBJ1-1; maybe TRBD1 (5 bases). The CDR3 loop spans 14 amino acids. V lost 5 bases to trimming and J lost 9 bases, with 19 bases between them. In germline, CDR1 is MDHEN, CDR2 SYDVKM. The CDR3 coding sequence is TGTGCCAGCAGTGACAGTCGGGGCGCAGAAAAAGCTTTCTTT. Protein sequence: CASSDSRGAEKAFF.

This chain joins TRBV30 and TRBJ1-2; D remains ambiguous. This CDR3 has 14 residues. Germline lookup yields CDR1 GTSNPN and CDR2 SVGIG (reference sequence). Trimming stripped 4 bases from V and 8 bases from J, with 20 bases between. For the CDR3, the DNA is TGTGCCTGGACCGGTGGCAGACCAACGGGCGGCTACACCTTC. It translates to CAWTGGRPTGGYTF.